Following are 18 T cell receptor beta chains from one sample sequenced in a study of T-cell reconstitution after alpha-beta-depleted transplantation in children. Unique molecular identifiers were incorporated during preparation of the TCRbeta library. A single record per CDR3 protein comes from TCRdb applying MiXCR to the PCR reads. The sample contains 330,000 or so distinct CDR3 sequences, about 7.3% of which appear only once. Findings of the study overall: Fresh T-cell production supplied most of the T-cell counts and diversity seen one year after transplant.

No cognate antigen is known for these TCRs. Sequences were derived from peripheral blood, sampled 360 days after TCRalphabeta/CD19-depleted stem cell transplant. The receptors stem from a female patient aged 2 to 10 who had a stem cell transplant for Fanconi anemia, so the T cells may come from the graft donor.

This clonotype has ten or more counts. The V call is TRBV6-5, the J call TRBJ2-1; 9 bases align to TRBD2. The V gene end was trimmed by 0 bases and the J gene end by 4 bases; junction bases not matched to a gene: 10. This CDR3 region has 18 residues. In germline, CDR1 is MNHEY, CDR2 SVGAGI. CDR3 residues: CASSYSKGLAGTYNEQFF. As DNA, the CDR3 is TGTGCCAGCAGTTACTCGAAAGGCCTAGCGGGGACTTACAATGAGCAGTTCTTC.

This clonotype showed up just a few times. CDR3 sequence reads: CASSLGVGGGSTDTQYF. In DNA, the CDR3 is TGTGCCAGCAGCTTGGGGGTCGGGGGCGGTAGCACAGATACGCAGTATTTT. The chain couples TRBV5-8 to TRBJ2-3, with D perhaps assigned TRBD1 or TRBD2 (6 bases each). CDR1 is SGHTS and CDR2 is YDEGEE in the germline V gene. The CDR3 sequence is 17 residues long. The V end was cut by 0 bases, the J end by 0 bases, with 14 bases between.

This clonotype was seen many times. The rearrangement links TRBV27 to TRBJ1-1; D not resolved. The CDR3 is 12 residues long. CDR1 MNHEY and CDR2 SMNVEV come from the germline V gene (reference sequence). V lost 3 bases and J lost 6, with 8 bases in between. The CDR3 coding sequence is TGTGCCAGCAGTTTTCCGGGTTCTGAAGCTTTCTTT. It translates to CASSFPGSEAFF.

The sample holds many counts of this clonotype. This rearrangement joins TRBV12-3 or TRBV12-4 to TRBJ2-1, with D perhaps being TRBD1 or TRBD2 (5 bases each). CDR3 length: 15 residues. Trimming shortened V by 7 bases and J by 0 bases, and 13 bases separated the two germline ends. The CDR3 loop reads CASTQGVSSYNEQFF. In DNA, the CDR3 is TGTGCCAGCACGCAGGGAGTGAGCTCCTACAATGAGCAGTTCTTC.

This clonotype appeared many times. The genes are TRBV2 and TRBJ2-1, with 13 bases identical to TRBD2. The CDR3 extends over 15 amino acids. Per germline, CDR1 SNHLY and CDR2 FYNNEI. The V gene end was trimmed by 2 bases and the J gene end by 15 bases; junction bases not matched to a gene: 10. CDR3 region: CASSETRTSGGDPFF. CDR3 bases: TGTGCCAGCAGTGAAACTAGGACTAGCGGGGGCGATCCGTTCTTC.

The rearrangement links TRBV15 to TRBJ1-2; no reliable D call. From germline, CDR1 is LNHNV and CDR2 YYDKDF (reference sequence). The CDR3 has 13 amino acids. Trimming pared 0 bases from V and 7 bases from J, leaving 9 bases between. The CDR3 region is CATSRDWAGGYTF. CDR3 coding DNA: TGTGCCACCAGCAGAGATTGGGCGGGTGGCTACACCTTC.

The V call is TRBV7-2, the J call TRBJ2-7, with D possibly TRBD2 on 6 matching bases. Deletions cut 7 bases from V and 3 bases from J, with 19 bases between. Germline V gene lookup returns CDR1 SGHTA and CDR2 FQGNSA. The CDR3 is made up of 15 amino acids. In nucleotides, the CDR3 is TGTGCCAGCACTAGCGCCCCCTCCCACTACTACGAGCAGTACTTC. It is translated as CASTSAPSHYYEQYF.

A remark on this clonotype: This clone may be a read error of a much larger clone one base away. The chain recombines TRBV20-1 with TRBJ2-1, with TRBD2 matching over 10 bases. This CDR3 has 12 residues. Per the germline V gene, CDR1 is DFQATT and CDR2 is SNEGSKA (reference sequence). The CDR3 is CSATSGGNEHFF. The CDR3 DNA is TGCAGTGCTACTAGCGGGGGAAACGAGCATTTCTTC.

This sequence joins TRBV5-1 and TRBJ2-7, with 7 bases fitting TRBD2. CDR3 size: 16 residues. Trimming took 4 bases from V and 3 from J; bases not matched to a gene: 13. Germline V CDR1 and CDR2: SGHRS, YFSETQ. CDR3 residues: CASSSQWGGALYEQYF. Here the CDR3 DNA reads TGCGCCAGCAGCAGTCAGTGGGGAGGGGCACTCTACGAGCAGTACTTC. Full variable domain (outside the CDR3, taken from reference TRBV5-1 and TRBJ2-7): KAGVTQTPRYLIKTRGQQVTLSCSPISGHRSVSWYQQTPGQGLQFLFEYFSETQRNKGNFPGRFSGRQFSNSRSEMNVSTLELGDSALYLCASSSQWGGALYEQYFGPGTRLTVT.

In this sample, this clonotype turned up a few times. The V gene is TRBV6-1, the J gene TRBJ2-5; a weak D match, TRBD2 (5 bases). Deletions cut 2 bases from V and 5 bases from J, with 9 bases between. Germline V CDR1 and CDR2: MNHNS, SASEGT. The CDR3 runs 13 residues. This CDR3 is CASSEIARETQYF. DNA of the CDR3: TGTGCCAGCAGTGAAATAGCGCGGGAGACCCAGTACTTC.

The chain combines TRBV4-3 with TRBJ2-6, with no clear D. In germline, CDR1 is LGHNA, CDR2 YSLEER. The V end was cut by 1 base, the J end by 0 bases, with 4 bases between. CDR3 length: 15 amino acids. Written as DNA, the CDR3 is TGCGCCAGCAGCCAAGGGCGCTCTGGGGCCAACGTCCTGACTTTC. Translating gives CASSQGRSGANVLTF.

This clonotype was counted at least ten times. The chain joins TRBV12-3 or TRBV12-4 to TRBJ1-4; 9 nucleotides line up with TRBD1. The V gene end was trimmed by 5 bases and the J gene end by 7 bases; junction bases not matched to a gene: 5. The CDR3 sequence is 14 residues long. CDR3 in amino acids: CASSNRDRAEKLFF. CDR3 DNA: TGTGCCAGCAGTAACCGGGACAGGGCTGAAAAACTGTTTTTT.

This clonotype was found many times. The V gene is TRBV5-5, the J gene TRBJ1-1; a possible D gene is TRBD1 (6 bases). The CDR3 spans 16 residues. Trimming stripped 4 bases from V and 2 bases from J, with 18 bases between. The germline gives CDR1 SGHKS, CDR2 YYEKEE (reference sequence). The CDR3 nucleotides are TGTGCCAGCAGCCGCCCTCCGGGACAAATCAACACTGAAGCTTTCTTT. Protein sequence: CASSRPPGQINTEAFF.

Ten or more counts support this clonotype. The genes are TRBV25-1 and TRBJ2-3, with D unclear. The CDR3 has 15 residues. Per the germline V gene, CDR1 is MGHDK and CDR2 is SYGVNS. Trimming left V 2 bases short and J 2 bases short, with 11 bases between. CDR3 DNA: TGTGCCAGCAGTGAAGGGGTAGGGCACACAGATACGCAGTATTTT. This sequence encodes CASSEGVGHTDTQYF.

This clonotype was detected only a few times. The chain couples TRBV18 to TRBJ2-7; 7 positions agree with TRBD1. The length of the CDR3 is 16 residues. CDR1 is KGHSH, CDR2 LQKENI, per germline. The junction had 9 bases not matched to a gene; V was cut back by 2 bases and J by 2 bases. The CDR3 region is CASSPTGRGFTYEQYF. In nucleotides, the CDR3 is TGTGCCAGCTCACCAACGGGCAGGGGGTTCACCTACGAGCAGTACTTC.

This clonotype was picked up many times. The chain employs TRBV6-4 and TRBJ2-7; D ambiguous. The germline CDR1 and CDR2 sequences are MRHNA and SNTAGT. The CDR3 is 18 amino acids. Trimming removed 2 bases from V and 5 bases from J, with 25 bases in between. The CDR3 is CASSDPCPIPSRKDEQYV. CDR3 in DNA: TGTGCCAGCAGTGACCCCTGCCCTATTCCTTCGAGAAAGGACGAGCAGTACGTC.

The chain carries TRBV28 and TRBJ1-2; possible D gene TRBD1, 6 bases. V was trimmed by 2 bases and J by 10 bases, leaving 11 bases between them. The CDR3 length is 12 residues. The germline CDR1 and CDR2 sequences are MDHEN and SYDVKM. In nucleotides, the CDR3 is TGTGCCAGCAGTTTAGGGTGGGGGCACTACACCTTC. Residues: CASSLGWGHYTF.

The sample holds many counts of this clonotype. The chain uses TRBV7-2 and TRBJ2-1, with 11 bases aligning to TRBD1. The CDR3 loop spans 17 amino acids. Germline V gives CDR1 SGHTA, CDR2 FQGNSA. With 5 bases clipped from V and 5 bases from J, the junction kept 11 bases outside the gene matches. CDR3 in DNA: TGTGCCAGCAGCCAGGAATCGGGACAGGGGGGGAACAATGAGCAGTTCTTC. It yields the protein CASSQESGQGGNNEQFF.